The 29 T cell receptor beta chains given below trace back to one sample, sequenced in a study of beta chain features in type 1 diabetes. Study-level findings and limits: Researchers report that Type 1 diabetes patients had moderately but significantly shorter TCRB CDR3s across all four CD4+ subsets.

TCRB transcripts that were expressed got sequenced, as all of the isolated RNA had been reverse transcribed. The data were produced by immunoSEQ multiplex PCR, yet TCRdb's version contains in-frame clones alone and is incomplete. This table holds roughly 350,000 clones, 8.5% to 10% found once. Their antigens are not known. Sequences were obtained from central memory CD4+ T cells from blood. The receptor source for this set is a man aged 25-45 years with type 1 diabetes.

This clone was detected only a few times. The rearrangement links TRBV25-1 to TRBJ2-2; unclear D gene. Germline-derived CDR1 and CDR2 are MGHDK and SYGVNS. This CDR3 is 16 amino acids long. Trimming shortened V by 1 base and J by 1 base, and 10 bases separated the two germline ends. CDR3 DNA sequence: TGTGCCAGCAGTGAATTTCATTGGGGGAACACCGGGGAGCTGTTTTTT. This gives the protein CASSEFHWGNTGELFF. Filled out from reference TRBV25-1 and TRBJ2-2, the complete variable domain reads EADIYQTPRYLVIGTGKKITLECSQTMGHDKMYWYQQDPGMELHLIHYSYGVNSTEKGDLSSESTVSRIRTEHFPLTLESARPSHTSQYLCASSEFHWGNTGELFFGEGSRLTVL.

This clone was seen many times. V usage is TRBV7-9 and J usage is TRBJ2-1; possibly TRBD1 or TRBD2 for D (5 bases each). Germline V CDR1 and CDR2: SEHNR, FQNEAQ (reference sequence). Trimming cost V 5 bases and J 9 bases, with 14 bases left between them. The CDR3 consists of 13 residues. The CDR3 spells CASSKTGPFEQFF. Here the CDR3 DNA reads TGTGCCAGCAGCAAAACGGGGCCTTTTGAGCAGTTCTTC.

This clone showed up many times. The CDR3 sequence is CASSLLHLGEQYF. The CDR3 bases are TGTGCCAGCTCACTCCTCCACCTCGGGGAGCAGTACTTC. The chain joins TRBV18 to TRBJ2-7; D remains unclear. The CDR3 is made up of 13 amino acids. Per the germline V gene, CDR1 is KGHSH and CDR2 is LQKENI. Trimming pared 4 bases from V and 7 bases from J, leaving 14 bases between.

V and J are TRBV19 and TRBJ1-5; the D is unclear. V lost 7 bases and J 0 bases, leaving 16 bases between the germline ends. Looked up from germline, CDR1 is LNHDA and CDR2 is SQIVND (reference sequence). The CDR3 has 16 amino acids. Here the CDR3 reads CASTPLRTDSNQPQHF. The CDR3 DNA reads TGTGCCAGTACCCCTTTAAGGACTGATAGCAATCAGCCCCAGCATTTT.

This chain joins TRBV7-2 and TRBJ2-3; 10 bases map to TRBD1. The V gene end was trimmed by 4 bases and the J gene end by 0 bases; junction bases not matched to a gene: 7. This CDR3 is 17 amino acids long. Looked up from germline, CDR1 is SGHTA and CDR2 is FQGNSA. CDR3 coding DNA: TGTGCCAGCAGCTCCCTTGGACAGGGGGAGAGCACAGATACGCAGTATTTT. The encoded protein is CASSSLGQGESTDTQYF. Full variable domain (rest looked up from reference TRBV7-2 and TRBJ2-3): GAGVSQSPSNKVTEKGKDVELRCDPISGHTALYWYRQSLGQGLEFLIYFQGNSAPDKSGLPSDRFSAERTGGSVSTLTIQRTQQEDSAVYLCASSSLGQGESTDTQYFGPGTRLTVL.

This clone was counted at least ten times. The chain couples TRBV6-1 to TRBJ1-5; 9 bases agree with TRBD1. Germline V CDR1 and CDR2: MNHNS, SASEGT. Trimming cost V 8 bases and J 5 bases; bases outside gene matches: 4. The CDR3 spans 13 residues. In nucleotides, the CDR3 is TGTGCCAGCTGGGGACAGGGCTATCAGCCCCAGCATTTT. Residues: CASWGQGYQPQHF.

J is TRBJ1-4 and V is TRBV27; TRBD1 agrees at 8 bases. The CDR3 extends over 13 amino acids. The J segment lost 8 bases and the V segment lost 6 bases, leaving 5 bases of the junction unmatched. Germline V gene data show CDR1 as MNHEY and CDR2 as SMNVEV (reference sequence). DNA of the CDR3: TGTGCCAGCAGAGACAGGGGAAGAGAAAAACTGTTTTTT. Residues: CASRDRGREKLFF.

CDR3 loop: CASSRGQDTYEQYF. The CDR3 region has the DNA TGCGCCAGCAGCAGAGGACAGGACACCTACGAGCAGTACTTC. The chain joins TRBV4-1 to TRBJ2-7, with 7 bases that match TRBD1. The CDR3 extends over 14 amino acids. Germline lookup yields CDR1 MGHRA and CDR2 YSYEKL. V shed 5 bases and J 2 bases; nucleotides not matched to a gene: 6.

There are a few counts of this clone. The rearrangement joins TRBV5-1 to TRBJ1-4; 9 nucleotides agree with TRBD1. The trim removed 4 bases at V and 8 bases at J, leaving 9 bases unmatched. CDR1 and CDR2 (germline): SGHRS, YFSETQ. The CDR3 spans 15 residues. The CDR3 reads CASSPLGTGMEKLFF. The CDR3 DNA reads TGCGCCAGCAGCCCCCTGGGGACAGGGATGGAAAAACTGTTTTTT.

In its sample, this clone was seen a few times. This rearrangement joins TRBV4-2 to TRBJ1-2; 7 nucleotides match TRBD1. Germline V gives CDR1 LGHNA, CDR2 YNFKEQ. The CDR3 loop spans 16 amino acids. Losses at the gene ends were 0 bases for V and 5 bases for J; bases not matched to a gene: 9. The CDR3 loop is CASSQEVGTEFYGYTF. The DNA for the CDR3 is TGTGCCAGCAGCCAAGAGGTTGGGACAGAGTTTTATGGCTACACCTTC.

This clone was recorded a few times. V usage is TRBV29-1 and J usage is TRBJ2-7, with D possibly being TRBD1 (6 bases). This CDR3 comprises 13 residues. V dropped 4 bases and J dropped 1 base, with 11 bases sitting between them. Germline CDR1 SQVTM, CDR2 ANQGSEA. The CDR3 nucleotides are TGCAGCGTTGGGGGGCAGCTTTCCTACGAGCAGTACTTC. The encoded protein is CSVGGQLSYEQYF.

This rearrangement joins TRBV28 to TRBJ1-5, with 9 bases identical to TRBD1. Germline V gene sequence: CDR1 MDHEN, CDR2 SYDVKM. Trimming took 6 bases from V and 3 from J; bases not matched to a gene: 3. CDR3 length: 14 amino acids. This CDR3 reads CASRQGANNQPQHF. The CDR3 nucleotides are TGTGCCAGCAGACAGGGGGCCAACAATCAGCCCCAGCATTTT. The full variable domain, its missing parts supplied by reference TRBV28 and TRBJ1-5, is DVKVTQSSRYLVKRTGEKVFLECVQDMDHENMFWYRQDPGLGLRLIYFSYDVKMKEKGDIPEGYSVSREKKERFSLILESASTNQTSMYLCASRQGANNQPQHFGDGTRLSIL.

This clone showed up just a few times. This rearrangement joins TRBV9 to TRBJ2-3; unclear D gene. Germline V CDR1 and CDR2: SGDLS, YYNGEE. The V end lost 2 bases, the J end lost 2 bases, and 12 bases lay between the germline ends. This CDR3 has 15 residues. CDR3 sequence (DNA): TGTGCCAGCAGCGTTAGTGAATTAATCACAGATACGCAGTATTTT. This gives the protein CASSVSELITDTQYF.

The rearrangement joins TRBV7-9 to TRBJ2-1; D may be TRBD2 (5 bases). The germline CDR1 and CDR2 sequences are SEHNR and FQNEAQ (reference sequence). This CDR3 is built from 15 residues. Trimming left V 1 base short and J 6 bases short, with 13 bases between. CDR3 sequence reads: CASSLGGEYGNEQFF. In DNA, the CDR3 is TGTGCCAGCAGCTTAGGGGGAGAGTATGGCAATGAGCAGTTCTTC.

The chain has TRBV6-6 and TRBJ2-7, with 10 bases aligning to TRBD2. J gave up 5 bases and V 8 bases, and 15 bases lay outside the gene matches. In germline, CDR1 is MNHNY, CDR2 SVGAGI (reference sequence). The CDR3 runs to 16 residues. The CDR3 spells CASSRIPSGSSHEQYF. CDR3 DNA sequence: TGTGCCAGCTCACGGATACCTAGCGGGAGTTCCCACGAGCAGTACTTC.

Details on this clone: The same CDR3 can be traced to other DNA sequences in this sample. The chain has TRBV18 and TRBJ2-5, with D unclear. The CDR3 loop spans 12 amino acids. CDR1 and CDR2 from the germline V gene are KGHSH and LQKENI. V was pared by 2 bases and J by 5 bases, with 6 bases between. In nucleotides, the CDR3 is TGTGCCAGCTCACCATTGGGTGAGACCCAGTACTTC. Its translation: CASSPLGETQYF.

J is TRBJ1-3 and V is TRBV6-1, with a possible D match to TRBD1 (6 bases). The CDR3 covers 15 residues. V was clipped by 5 bases and J by 0 bases, with 11 bases between them. Germline CDR1 and CDR2: MNHNS and SASEGT. Here the CDR3 reads CASSLQGDSGNTIYF. The CDR3 DNA follows: TGTGCCAGCAGTTTACAGGGCGACTCTGGAAACACCATATATTTT.

CDR3 nucleotide sequence: TGTGCCAGCAGCCCACAGGGGGGTAAAACAGATACGCAGTATTTT. Translating gives CASSPQGGKTDTQYF. The V call is TRBV7-9, the J call TRBJ2-3, with 8 bases fitting TRBD1. The germline V gene encodes CDR1 SEHNR and CDR2 FQNEAQ (reference sequence). The CDR3 length is 15 residues. After removal of 5 bases from V and 3 bases from J, the junction contained 7 bases not matched to a gene.

In its sample, this clone was seen many times. The chain combines TRBV28 with TRBJ1-1; no firm D call. V lost 6 bases and J 8 bases, leaving 13 bases between the germline ends. CDR1 MDHEN and CDR2 SYDVKM come from the germline V gene. CDR3 size: 12 residues. The CDR3 loop is CASSLGYQEAFF. CDR3 bases: TGTGCCAGCAGCCTTGGGTATCAGGAAGCTTTCTTT.

This clone was counted between two and nine times. At one end, the junction sequence differs from germline, possibly due to a read error. The V gene is TRBV6-1, the J gene TRBJ2-7; 13 nucleotides line up with TRBD2. The CDR3 length is 16 residues. CDR1 and CDR2 from the germline V gene are MNHNS and SASEGT. The CDR3: CAISEWTSGSEYEQYF. CDR3 sequence (DNA): TGTGCCATCAGTGAGTGGACTAGCGGGAGTGAGTACGAGCAGTACTTC.

The chain links TRBV28 to TRBJ1-3; D is unresolved. CDR3 length: 11 amino acids. Germline V CDR1 and CDR2: MDHEN, SYDVKM. V shed 4 bases and J shed 4 bases, with 2 bases lying between them. Here the CDR3 reads CASSWGNTIYF. CDR3 sequence (DNA): TGTGCCAGCAGTTGGGGAAACACCATATATTTT.

The chain recombines TRBV7-2 with TRBJ2-7, with unresolved D. Trimming removed 0 bases from V and 2 bases from J, with 11 bases in between. Germline assignment: CDR1 SGHTA and CDR2 FQGNSA. The CDR3 totals 15 residues. This chain's CDR3 is CASSLAPGNTYEQYF. The CDR3 DNA follows: TGTGCCAGCAGCTTAGCCCCGGGCAACACCTACGAGCAGTACTTC.

In its sample, this clone was seen a few times. The chain carries TRBV28 and TRBJ2-4; possibly TRBD1 for D (5 bases). Germline CDR1 MDHEN, CDR2 SYDVKM. V lost 1 base, J lost 11 bases, and 15 bases lay in between. The CDR3 has 14 residues. The chain's CDR3 is CASSLSRGDQFQYF. The CDR3 coding sequence is TGTGCCAGCAGTTTATCTAGGGGTGACCAATTTCAGTACTTC.

This clone was observed a handful of times. The chain is built from TRBV5-5 and TRBJ2-7, with D uncertain. Germline V lookup: CDR1 SGHKS, CDR2 YYEKEE (reference sequence). The length of the CDR3 is 15 residues. V lost 4 bases, J lost 4 bases, and 18 bases lay in between. The CDR3 DNA reads as TGTGCCAGCAGCCCACAAGCTGGGTTTAGTTACGAGCAGTACTTC. This translates into CASSPQAGFSYEQYF. The full variable domain, in which reference TRBV5-5 and TRBJ2-7 provide the parts outside the CDR3, is DAGVTQSPTHLIKTRGQQVTLRCSPISGHKSVSWYQQVLGQGPQFIFQYYEKEERGRGNFPDRFSARQFPNYSSELNVNALLLGDSALYLCASSPQAGFSYEQYFGPGTRLTVT.

This clone was observed a few times. The chain carries TRBV18 and TRBJ2-7, with 7 bases that match TRBD1. V lost 3 bases to trimming and J lost 5 bases; unmatched junction nucleotides: 13. The germline V gene has CDR1 KGHSH and CDR2 LQKENI. The length of the CDR3 is 16 residues. CDR3 DNA sequence: TGTGCCAGCTCACCGGGCATTCTATTGACAGGGAACGAGCAGTACTTC. Amino acid sequence: CASSPGILLTGNEQYF.

The gene calls are TRBV29-1 and TRBJ2-7, with D hard to call. Trimming removed 6 bases from V and 2 bases from J, with 11 bases in between. This CDR3 has 12 residues. In germline, CDR1 is SQVTM, CDR2 ANQGSEA. This CDR3 reads CSVGRSAYEQYF. DNA of the CDR3: TGCAGCGTGGGCCGTTCCGCCTACGAGCAGTACTTC.

This clone was seen a handful of times. The CDR3 DNA follows: TGCAGCGTTACAGTGATCTACGAGCAGTACTTC. Protein: CSVTVIYEQYF. V usage is TRBV29-1 and J usage is TRBJ2-7; D is unclear. CDR1 and CDR2 from the germline V gene are SQVTM and ANQGSEA. The ends were cut back, 5 bases at V and 3 bases at J, with 8 bases in the middle. CDR3 size: 11 residues.

This clone was observed a handful of times. The V call is TRBV6-1, the J call TRBJ2-5, with D perhaps assigned TRBD1 or TRBD2 (5 bases each). Germline V gives CDR1 MNHNS, CDR2 SASEGT. This CDR3 has 15 residues. Trimming pared 6 bases from V and 1 base from J, leaving 15 bases between. This CDR3 reads CASSPRDASQETQYF. The CDR3 region has the DNA TGTGCCAGCAGCCCCCGGGACGCCAGCCAAGAGACCCAGTACTTC.

This clone was counted many times. V is TRBV7-2 and J is TRBJ2-4, with 7 positions matching TRBD1. Germline V gene lookup returns CDR1 SGHTA and CDR2 FQGNSA. This CDR3 region has 14 residues. Trimming at V came to 2 bases and at J to 4 bases, leaving 2 bases not matched to a gene. CDR3 amino acids: CASSLLTGKNIQYF. As DNA, the CDR3 is TGTGCCAGCAGCTTATTGACAGGGAAAAACATTCAGTACTTC.